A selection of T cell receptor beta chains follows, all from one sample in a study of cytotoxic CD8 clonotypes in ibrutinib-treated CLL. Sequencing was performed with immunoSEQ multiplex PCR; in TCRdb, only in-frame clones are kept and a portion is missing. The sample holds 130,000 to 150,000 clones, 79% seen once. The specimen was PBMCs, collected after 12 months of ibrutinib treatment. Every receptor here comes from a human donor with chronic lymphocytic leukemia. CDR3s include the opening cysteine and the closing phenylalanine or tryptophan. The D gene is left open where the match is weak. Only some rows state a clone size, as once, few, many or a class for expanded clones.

CDR3nt: TGTGCCAGCAGCCCCCCTCTGGGACAGGGGGCGCAGGAGCAGTACTTC
CDR3aa: CASSPPLGQGAQEQYF
j_gene: TRBJ2-7
v_gene: TRBV25-1
d_gene: TRBD1
abundance: .

CDR3nt: TGTGCCAGCAGGAGACCGCATCAGCCCCAGCATTTT
CDR3aa: CASRRPHQPQHF
j_gene: TRBJ1-5
v_gene: TRBV28
d_gene: .
abundance: .

CDR3nt: TGTGCCAGCTCACCGCAACAGGATGATGAGCAGTTCTTC
CDR3aa: CASSPQQDDEQFF
j_gene: TRBJ2-1
v_gene: TRBV18
d_gene: .
abundance: .

CDR3nt: TGTGCCAGCTCTCCAGGGACTAGCTCGGCCGGGGAGCTGTTTTTT
CDR3aa: CASSPGTSSAGELFF
j_gene: TRBJ2-2
v_gene: TRBV18
d_gene: TRBD2
abundance: .

CDR3nt: TGTGCCAGTAGCGGGAGCACAGATACGCAGTATTTT
CDR3aa: CASSGSTDTQYF
j_gene: TRBJ2-3
v_gene: TRBV30
d_gene: TRBD2
abundance: .

CDR3nt: TGCGCCAGCAGCTTGTATACGGGTTCGGACGAGCAGTACTTC
CDR3aa: CASSLYTGSDEQYF
j_gene: TRBJ2-7
v_gene: TRBV5-1
d_gene: .
abundance: .

CDR3nt: TGTGCCAGCAGCTTAACCTCCTACGAGCAGTACTTC
CDR3aa: CASSLTSYEQYF
j_gene: TRBJ2-7
v_gene: TRBV11-1
d_gene: .
abundance: .

CDR3nt: TGTGCCAGCAGTAACGAGAACACTGAAGCTTTCTTT
CDR3aa: CASSNENTEAFF
j_gene: TRBJ1-1
v_gene: TRBV27
d_gene: .
abundance: .

CDR3nt: TGTGCCAGCAGTTTAGGCTCGTGGACACCGAGGTTCGAGCAGTACTTC
CDR3aa: CASSLGSWTPRFEQYF
j_gene: TRBJ2-7
v_gene: TRBV28
d_gene: .
abundance: .

CDR3nt: TGTGCCAGCAGTCCCTACCTGACAGGTGTTGCTAACAATGAGCAGTTCTTC
CDR3aa: CASSPYLTGVANNEQFF
j_gene: TRBJ2-1
v_gene: TRBV27
d_gene: .
abundance: once

CDR3nt: TGCGCCAGCAGCCCGGCCGCCCCTTCTTATGACACCGGGGAGAGGGATGAGCAGTTCTTC
CDR3aa: CASSPAAPSYDTGERDEQFF
j_gene: TRBJ2-1
v_gene: TRBV5-1
d_gene: .
abundance: .

CDR3nt: TGTGCCAGCAGTGAAGGGCTAGCGGGAGCCCACGAGCAGTACTTC
CDR3aa: CASSEGLAGAHEQYF
j_gene: TRBJ2-7
v_gene: TRBV2
d_gene: TRBD2
abundance: many

CDR3nt: TGTGCCAGCAGTCGGGGCACTGAAGCTTTCTTT
CDR3aa: CASSRGTEAFF
j_gene: TRBJ1-1
v_gene: TRBV6-4
d_gene: .
abundance: .

CDR3nt: TGTGCCAGCAGGTTTAACTCTGGAAACACCATATATTTT
CDR3aa: CASRFNSGNTIYF
j_gene: TRBJ1-3
v_gene: TRBV6-1
d_gene: .
abundance: .

CDR3nt: TGTGCCAGTACCAACATACTTGGCGGGAGGGACGAGCAGTACTTC
CDR3aa: CASTNILGGRDEQYF
j_gene: TRBJ2-7
v_gene: TRBV19
d_gene: TRBD2
abundance: .

CDR3nt: TGTGCCATCAGTGAAGGGAACGAGCAGTACTTC
CDR3aa: CAISEGNEQYF
j_gene: TRBJ2-7
v_gene: TRBV10-3
d_gene: .
abundance: .

CDR3nt: TGTGCCAGCAGCCCGGAAATCATGAACACTGAAGCTTTCTTT
CDR3aa: CASSPEIMNTEAFF
j_gene: TRBJ1-1
v_gene: TRBV7-6
d_gene: .
abundance: .

CDR3nt: TGTGCCAGCAGCTTTGAACTAGCGGGAGAATACGAGCAGTACTTC
CDR3aa: CASSFELAGEYEQYF
j_gene: TRBJ2-7
v_gene: TRBV5-6
d_gene: TRBD2
abundance: .

CDR3nt: TGTGCCAGCAGCTTGGGGGGGCATAGGTACGAGCAGTACTTC
CDR3aa: CASSLGGHRYEQYF
j_gene: TRBJ2-7
v_gene: TRBV5-8
d_gene: .
abundance: .

CDR3nt: TGCGCCAGCAGCTTGGCAGTATCCTACAATGAGCAGTTCTTC
CDR3aa: CASSLAVSYNEQFF
j_gene: TRBJ2-1
v_gene: TRBV5-1
d_gene: .
abundance: .

CDR3nt: TGTGCCAGCAGCCAAGACAGGGGGGCTAATGGCTACACCTTC
CDR3aa: CASSQDRGANGYTF
j_gene: TRBJ1-2
v_gene: TRBV4-2
d_gene: TRBD1
abundance: few

CDR3nt: TGTGCCAGTAGTATCACGACAGTAGCTAACTATGGCTACACCTTC
CDR3aa: CASSITTVANYGYTF
j_gene: TRBJ1-2
v_gene: TRBV19
d_gene: .
abundance: .

CDR3nt: TGTGCCAGCAGTTTGCTTAGCAATCAGCCCCAGCATTTT
CDR3aa: CASSLLSNQPQHF
j_gene: TRBJ1-5
v_gene: TRBV27
d_gene: .
abundance: .

CDR3nt: TGTGCCAGCAGCCAACAGGGGAGTAACTATGGCTACACCTTC
CDR3aa: CASSQQGSNYGYTF
j_gene: TRBJ1-2
v_gene: TRBV14
d_gene: .
abundance: .

CDR3nt: TGCGCCAGCAGTGTGGGGCGCTACGAGCAGTACTTC
CDR3aa: CASSVGRYEQYF
j_gene: TRBJ2-7
v_gene: TRBV5-1
d_gene: .
abundance: .

CDR3nt: TGTGCCAGCAGCGCGGAGAGACAGGGCACAGATACGCAGTATTTT
CDR3aa: CASSAERQGTDTQYF
j_gene: TRBJ2-3
v_gene: TRBV9
d_gene: .
abundance: once

CDR3nt: TGTGCCAGCAGTGACGGGGGGGGGAATGAGCAGTTCTTC
CDR3aa: CASSDGGGNEQFF
j_gene: TRBJ2-1
v_gene: TRBV6-4
d_gene: TRBD2
abundance: .